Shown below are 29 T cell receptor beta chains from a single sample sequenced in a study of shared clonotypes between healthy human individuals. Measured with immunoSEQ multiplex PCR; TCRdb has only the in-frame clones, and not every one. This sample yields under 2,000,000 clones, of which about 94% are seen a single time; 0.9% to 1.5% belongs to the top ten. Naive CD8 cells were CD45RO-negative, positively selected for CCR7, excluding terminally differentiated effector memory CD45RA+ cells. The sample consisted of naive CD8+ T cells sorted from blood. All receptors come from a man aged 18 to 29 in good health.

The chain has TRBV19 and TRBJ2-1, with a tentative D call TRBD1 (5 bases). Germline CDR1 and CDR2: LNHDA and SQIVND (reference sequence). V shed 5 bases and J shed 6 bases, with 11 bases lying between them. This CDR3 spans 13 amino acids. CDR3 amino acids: CASSVTGPNEQFF. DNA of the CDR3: TGTGCCAGTAGTGTCACAGGCCCCAATGAGCAGTTCTTC.

CDR3 loop: CASSLTSGSGLEQYF. In nucleotides, the CDR3 is TGTGCCAGCAGCTTGACTAGCGGGAGTGGTCTCGAGCAGTACTTC. The chain recombines TRBV7-9 with TRBJ2-7; the match to TRBD2 covers 12 bases. Germline CDR1 SEHNR, CDR2 FQNEAQ (reference sequence). The trim removed 3 bases at V and 6 bases at J, leaving 6 bases unmatched. This CDR3 has 15 amino acids.

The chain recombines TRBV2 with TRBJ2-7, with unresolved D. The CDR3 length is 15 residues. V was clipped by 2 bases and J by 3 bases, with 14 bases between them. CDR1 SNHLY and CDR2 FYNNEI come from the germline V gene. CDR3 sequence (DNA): TGTGCCAGCAGTGAACGGCCCCCTGAGAGCTACGAGCAGTACTTC. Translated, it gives CASSERPPESYEQYF.

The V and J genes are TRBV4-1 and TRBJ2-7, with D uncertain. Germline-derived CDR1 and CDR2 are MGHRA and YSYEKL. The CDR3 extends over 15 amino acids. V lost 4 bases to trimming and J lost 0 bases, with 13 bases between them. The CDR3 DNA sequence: TGCGCCAGCAGCCTAACCCCGGTCGCCTCCTACGAGCAGTACTTC. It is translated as CASSLTPVASYEQYF.

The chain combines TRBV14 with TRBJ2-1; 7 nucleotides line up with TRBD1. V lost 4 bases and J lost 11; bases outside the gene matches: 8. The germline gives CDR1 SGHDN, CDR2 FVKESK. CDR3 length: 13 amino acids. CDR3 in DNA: TGTGCCAGCAGCCTGGCGCAGGGGGTGCAGCAGTTCTTC. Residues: CASSLAQGVQQFF. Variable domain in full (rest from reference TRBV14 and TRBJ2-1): EAGVTQFPSHSVIEKGQTVTLRCDPISGHDNLYWYRRVMGKEIKFLLHFVKESKQDESGMPNNRFLAERTGGTYSTLKVQPAELEDSGVYFCASSLAQGVQQFFGPGTRLTVL.

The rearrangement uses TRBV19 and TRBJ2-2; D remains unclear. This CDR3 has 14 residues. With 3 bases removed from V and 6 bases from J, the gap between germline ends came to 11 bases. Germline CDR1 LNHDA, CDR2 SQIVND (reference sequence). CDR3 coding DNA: TGTGCCAGTAGTATGCTTTTGGGTGCCGGGGAGCTGTTTTTT. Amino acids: CASSMLLGAGELFF.

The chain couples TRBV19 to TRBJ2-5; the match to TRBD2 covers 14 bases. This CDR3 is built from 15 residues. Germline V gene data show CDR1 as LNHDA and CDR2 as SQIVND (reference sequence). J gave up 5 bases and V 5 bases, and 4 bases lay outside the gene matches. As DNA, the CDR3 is TGTGCCAGTAGTGGACTAGCGGGGGGTCAGGAGACCCAGTACTTC. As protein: CASSGLAGGQETQYF.

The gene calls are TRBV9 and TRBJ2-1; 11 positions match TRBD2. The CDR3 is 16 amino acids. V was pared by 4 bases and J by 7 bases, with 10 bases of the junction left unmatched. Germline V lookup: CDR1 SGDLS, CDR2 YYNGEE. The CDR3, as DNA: TGTGCCAGCAGCTCCCCCCTAGCGGGGGGTGGAAATGAGCAGTTCTTC. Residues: CASSSPLAGGGNEQFF.

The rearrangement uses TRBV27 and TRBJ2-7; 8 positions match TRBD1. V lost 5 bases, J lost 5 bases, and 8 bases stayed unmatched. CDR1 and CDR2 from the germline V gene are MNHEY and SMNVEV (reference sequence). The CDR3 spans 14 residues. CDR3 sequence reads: CASSPQGAQDEQYF. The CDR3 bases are TGTGCCAGCAGTCCTCAGGGGGCGCAGGACGAGCAGTACTTC.

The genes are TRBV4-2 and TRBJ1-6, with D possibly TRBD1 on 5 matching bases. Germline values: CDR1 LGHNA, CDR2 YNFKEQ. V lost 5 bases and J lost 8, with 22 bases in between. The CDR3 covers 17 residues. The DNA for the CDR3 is TGTGCCAGCAGCGAATTAGAAGGCCCCTTGGGGGATTCACCCCTCCACTTT. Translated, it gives CASSELEGPLGDSPLHF.

CDR3 DNA: TGTGCCAGCAGTTTACGAACTAGGGGGGCAGATACGCAGTATTTT. It specifies CASSLRTRGADTQYF. The chain employs TRBV27 and TRBJ2-3; D may correspond to TRBD1 or TRBD2 (6 bases each). CDR1 MNHEY and CDR2 SMNVEV come from the germline V gene (reference sequence). The CDR3 runs 15 residues. Trimming shortened V by 2 bases and J by 4 bases, and 13 bases separated the two germline ends.

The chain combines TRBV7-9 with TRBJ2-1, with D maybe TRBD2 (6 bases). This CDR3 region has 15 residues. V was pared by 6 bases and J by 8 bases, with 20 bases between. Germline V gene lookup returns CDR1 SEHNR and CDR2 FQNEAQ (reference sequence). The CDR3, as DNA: TGTGCCAGCAGACTTTCGGGACTGAGGGGAGATGAGCAGTTCTTC. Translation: CASRLSGLRGDEQFF.

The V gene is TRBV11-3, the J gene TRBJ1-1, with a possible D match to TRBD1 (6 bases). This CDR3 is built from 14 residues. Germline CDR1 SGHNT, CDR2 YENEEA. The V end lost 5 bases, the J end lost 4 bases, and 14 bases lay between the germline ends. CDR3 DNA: TGTGCCAGCAGCGCCAGGGGTGTCGGCACTGAAGCTTTCTTT. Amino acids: CASSARGVGTEAFF.

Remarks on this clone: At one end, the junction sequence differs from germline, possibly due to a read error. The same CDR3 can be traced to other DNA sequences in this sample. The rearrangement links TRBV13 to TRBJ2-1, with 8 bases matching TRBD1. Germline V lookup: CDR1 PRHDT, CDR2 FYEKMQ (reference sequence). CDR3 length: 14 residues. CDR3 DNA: TGTGCCAGCAGCCTAGGGACAGGTTACAATGAGCAGTTCTTC. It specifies CASSLGTGYNEQFF.

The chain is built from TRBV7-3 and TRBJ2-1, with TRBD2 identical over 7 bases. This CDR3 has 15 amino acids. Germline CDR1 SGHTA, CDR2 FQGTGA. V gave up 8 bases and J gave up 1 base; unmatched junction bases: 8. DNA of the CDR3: TGTGCCAGCGCGCTTCGCGGGGGTTCCTACAATGAGCAGTTCTTC. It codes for CASALRGGSYNEQFF. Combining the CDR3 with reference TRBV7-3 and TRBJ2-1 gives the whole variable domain GAGVSQTPSNKVTEKGKYVELRCDPISGHTALYWYRQSLGQGPEFLIYFQGTGAADDSGLPNDRFFAVRPEGSVSTLKIQRTERGDSAVYLCASALRGGSYNEQFFGPGTRLTVL.

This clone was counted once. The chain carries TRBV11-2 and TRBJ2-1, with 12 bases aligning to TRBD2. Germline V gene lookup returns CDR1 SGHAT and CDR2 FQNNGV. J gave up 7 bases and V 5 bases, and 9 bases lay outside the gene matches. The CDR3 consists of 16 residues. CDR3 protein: CASSGATSGSFNEQFF. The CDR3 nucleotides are TGTGCCAGCAGCGGAGCGACTAGCGGGAGTTTTAATGAGCAGTTCTTC. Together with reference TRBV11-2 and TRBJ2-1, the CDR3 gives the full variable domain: EAGVAQSPRYKIIEKRQSVAFWCNPISGHATLYWYQQILGQGPKLLIQFQNNGVVDDSQLPKDRFSAERLKGVDSTLKIQPAKLEDSAVYLCASSGATSGSFNEQFFGPGTRLTVL.

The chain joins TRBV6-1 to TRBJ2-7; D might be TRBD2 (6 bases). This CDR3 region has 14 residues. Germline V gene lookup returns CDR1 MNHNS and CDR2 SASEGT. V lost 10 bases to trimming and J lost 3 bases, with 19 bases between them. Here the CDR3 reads CATIGEALFYEQYF. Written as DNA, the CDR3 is TGTGCCACCATAGGGGAGGCCCTCTTCTACGAGCAGTACTTC.

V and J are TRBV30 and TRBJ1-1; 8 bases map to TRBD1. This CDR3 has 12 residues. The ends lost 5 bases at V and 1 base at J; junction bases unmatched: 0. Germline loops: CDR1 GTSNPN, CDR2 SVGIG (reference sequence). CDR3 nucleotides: TGTGCCTGGGGACAGGGGAACACTGAAGCTTTCTTT. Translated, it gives CAWGQGNTEAFF.

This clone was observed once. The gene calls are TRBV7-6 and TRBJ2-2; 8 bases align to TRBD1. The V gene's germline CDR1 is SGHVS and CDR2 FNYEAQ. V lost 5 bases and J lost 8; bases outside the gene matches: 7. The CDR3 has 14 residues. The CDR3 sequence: CASSRTTGAGELFF. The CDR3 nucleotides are TGTGCCAGCAGCCGTACGACAGGGGCGGGGGAGCTGTTTTTT.

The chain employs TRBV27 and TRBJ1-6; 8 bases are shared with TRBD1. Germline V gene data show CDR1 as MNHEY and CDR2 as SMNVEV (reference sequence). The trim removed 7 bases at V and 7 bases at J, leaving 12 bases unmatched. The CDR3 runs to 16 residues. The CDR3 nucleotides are TGTGCCAGCACCTCCGGTCGAGGACAGGGAAATTCACCCCTCCACTTT. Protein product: CASTSGRGQGNSPLHF.

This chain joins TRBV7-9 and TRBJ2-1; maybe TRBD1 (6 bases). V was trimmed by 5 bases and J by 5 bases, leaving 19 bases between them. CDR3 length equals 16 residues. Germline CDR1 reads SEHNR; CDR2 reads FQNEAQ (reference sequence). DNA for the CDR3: TGTGCCAGCAGCCCTCCGTTGGGCAGGGGTGACAATGAGCAGTTCTTC. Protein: CASSPPLGRGDNEQFF.

The CDR3 protein is CASSSGRLEIATNEKLFF. CDR3 bases: TGTGCCAGCAGCTCCGGAAGGTTAGAAATAGCAACTAATGAAAAACTGTTTTTT. The chain has TRBV5-8 and TRBJ1-4; D is unresolved. Germline CDR1 and CDR2: SGHTS and YDEGEE. The CDR3 length is 18 residues. Trimming removed 3 bases from V and 0 bases from J, with 18 bases in between.

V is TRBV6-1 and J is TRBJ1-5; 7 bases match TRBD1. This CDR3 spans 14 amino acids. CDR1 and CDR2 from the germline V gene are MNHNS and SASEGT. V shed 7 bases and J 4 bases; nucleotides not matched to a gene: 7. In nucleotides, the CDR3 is TGTGCCAGCAAAGAGGCAGGGGGGAATCAGCCCCAGCATTTT. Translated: CASKEAGGNQPQHF.

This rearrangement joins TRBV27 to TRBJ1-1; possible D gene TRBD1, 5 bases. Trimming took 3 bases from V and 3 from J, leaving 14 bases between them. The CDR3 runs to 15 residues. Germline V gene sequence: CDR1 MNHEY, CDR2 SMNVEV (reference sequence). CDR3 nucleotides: TGTGCCAGCAGTTTTCTGGGAGCGGGGGACACTGAAGCTTTCTTT. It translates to CASSFLGAGDTEAFF.

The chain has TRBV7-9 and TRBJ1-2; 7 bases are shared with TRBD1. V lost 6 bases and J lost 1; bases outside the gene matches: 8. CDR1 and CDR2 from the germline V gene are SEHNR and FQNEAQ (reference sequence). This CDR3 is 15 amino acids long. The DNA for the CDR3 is TGTGCCAGCAGTTCTGGGACAGCTCTTAACTATGGCTACACCTTC. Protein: CASSSGTALNYGYTF.

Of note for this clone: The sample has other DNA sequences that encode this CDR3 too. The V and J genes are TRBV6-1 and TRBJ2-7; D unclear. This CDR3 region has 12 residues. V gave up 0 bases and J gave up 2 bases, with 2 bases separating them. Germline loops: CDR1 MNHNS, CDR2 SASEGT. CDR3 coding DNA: TGTGCCAGCAGTGAAGCTCCCTACGAGCAGTACTTC. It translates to CASSEAPYEQYF.

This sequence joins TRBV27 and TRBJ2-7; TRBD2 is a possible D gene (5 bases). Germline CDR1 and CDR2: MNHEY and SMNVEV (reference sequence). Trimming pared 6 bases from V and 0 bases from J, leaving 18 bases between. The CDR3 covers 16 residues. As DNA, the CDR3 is TGTGCCAGCAGCCCTGGTCTGACCGGGAACTCCTACGAGCAGTACTTC. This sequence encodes CASSPGLTGNSYEQYF.

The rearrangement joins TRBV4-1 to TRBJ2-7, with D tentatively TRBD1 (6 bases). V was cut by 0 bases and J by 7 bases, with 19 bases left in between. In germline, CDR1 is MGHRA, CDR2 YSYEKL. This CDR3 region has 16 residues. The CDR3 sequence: CASSQDLGTKYVEQYF. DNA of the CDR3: TGCGCCAGCAGCCAAGATCTCGGGACAAAGTACGTGGAGCAGTACTTC.

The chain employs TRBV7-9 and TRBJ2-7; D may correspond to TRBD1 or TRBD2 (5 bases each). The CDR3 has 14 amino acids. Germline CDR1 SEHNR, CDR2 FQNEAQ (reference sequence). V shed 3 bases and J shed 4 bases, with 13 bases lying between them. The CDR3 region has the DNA TGTGCCAGCAGCTTTCAGGGAGTTTGGTACGAGCAGTACTTC. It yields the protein CASSFQGVWYEQYF.